These 24 T cell receptor beta chains share one sample of origin, sequenced in a study of T cell responses to AZD1222 COVID-19 vaccine. TCRdb's copy holds only in-frame clones and misses some; the assay was immunoSEQ multiplex PCR. The sample has 90,000 to 120,000 clones; approximately 86% are singletons. This specimen was peripheral blood, taken on day 0 of AZD1222 vaccination. These receptors came from an adult in good health.

The V call is TRBV24-1, the J call TRBJ1-5; D possibly corresponds to TRBD1 (5 bases). The CDR3 spans 14 residues. Germline CDR1 and CDR2: KGHDR and SFDVKD. The ends were cut back, 3 bases at V and 4 bases at J, with 9 bases in the middle. The CDR3 reads CATSDPGPNQPQHF. DNA for the CDR3: TGTGCCACCAGTGATCCAGGGCCTAATCAGCCCCAGCATTTT.

The rearrangement links TRBV4-3 to TRBJ2-7, with D hard to call. The CDR3 consists of 15 residues. Germline V gene sequence: CDR1 LGHNA, CDR2 YSLEER. V was pared by 0 bases and J by 0 bases, with 9 bases between. For the CDR3, the DNA is TGCGCCAGCAGCCAAGAATGGGCCAGCTCCTACGAGCAGTACTTC. Amino acid sequence: CASSQEWASSYEQYF.

The CDR3 sequence is CASSISSGSLNIQYF. The CDR3 nucleotides read TGTGCCAGTAGTATCTCTTCCGGCAGCCTTAACATTCAGTACTTC. V usage is TRBV19 and J usage is TRBJ2-4; D is undetermined. The CDR3 consists of 15 residues. Germline V lookup: CDR1 LNHDA, CDR2 SQIVND (reference sequence). The germline V and J ends were trimmed by 3 bases and 7 bases, with 16 bases remaining between them. The whole variable domain, remainder taken from reference TRBV19 and TRBJ2-4, is DGGITQSPKYLFRKEGQNVTLSCEQNLNHDAMYWYRQDPGQGLRLIYYSQIVNDFQKGDIAEGYSVSREKKESFPLTVTSAQKNPTAFYLCASSISSGSLNIQYFGAGTRLSVL.

The CDR3 is CASSLMTGRGGEQYF. The DNA of the CDR3 is TGCGCCAGCAGCTTGATGACAGGCCGGGGAGGGGAGCAGTACTTC. The chain employs TRBV5-1 and TRBJ2-7; possible D gene TRBD2, 7 bases. Germline CDR1 reads SGHRS; CDR2 reads YFSETQ. Trimming shortened V by 1 base and J by 7 bases, and 18 bases separated the two germline ends. CDR3 length: 15 residues.

This chain joins TRBV29-1 and TRBJ1-4; D gene ambiguous. There are 14 residues in the CDR3. V was pared by 4 bases and J by 3 bases, with 12 bases between. The germline gives CDR1 SQVTM, CDR2 ANQGSEA. Here the CDR3 reads CSVAWRESNEKLFF. The CDR3 nucleotides are TGCAGCGTTGCGTGGCGGGAGTCTAATGAAAAACTGTTTTTT.

This clone was detected a few times. CDR3 region: CASSQGTGISNQPQHF. CDR3 in DNA: TGCGCCAGCAGCCAGGGGACAGGTATTAGCAATCAGCCCCAGCATTTT. The chain links TRBV4-1 to TRBJ1-5, with 8 bases fitting TRBD1. The germline V gene encodes CDR1 MGHRA and CDR2 YSYEKL. Unmatched junction bases numbered 4, after V lost 3 bases and J lost 0 bases. The CDR3 runs 16 residues.

The V and J genes are TRBV19 and TRBJ2-1; 10 bases align to TRBD2. V gave up 4 bases and J gave up 6 bases; unmatched junction bases: 12. This CDR3 comprises 17 residues. Germline values: CDR1 LNHDA, CDR2 SQIVND (reference sequence). As DNA, the CDR3 is TGTGCCAGTAGTACTCGCGAGGGACTAGCGATTGGCAATGAGCAGTTCTTC. Translation gives CASSTREGLAIGNEQFF. The whole variable domain, remainder taken from reference TRBV19 and TRBJ2-1, is DGGITQSPKYLFRKEGQNVTLSCEQNLNHDAMYWYRQDPGQGLRLIYYSQIVNDFQKGDIAEGYSVSREKKESFPLTVTSAQKNPTAFYLCASSTREGLAIGNEQFFGPGTRLTVL.

The chain uses TRBV12-3 or TRBV12-4 and TRBJ1-1; the D gene is possibly TRBD1 (6 bases). The CDR3 consists of 13 residues. Deletions cut 5 bases from V and 10 bases from J, with 17 bases between. The CDR3 bases are TGTGCCAGCAGTCAACTAATGGGAGGGGGAGCTTTCTTT. It is translated as CASSQLMGGGAFF.

The chain combines TRBV7-9 with TRBJ2-3; 13 bases map to TRBD2. V shed 4 bases and J 1 base; nucleotides not matched to a gene: 8. The CDR3 sequence is 18 residues long. CDR1 SEHNR and CDR2 FQNEAQ come from the germline V gene (reference sequence). The DNA of the CDR3 is TGTGCCAGCAGCTCCCGCCGACTAGCGGGGGGAGGCACAGATACGCAGTATTTT. Translated, it gives CASSSRRLAGGGTDTQYF.

V and J are TRBV2 and TRBJ1-1; 7 nucleotides align to TRBD1. The germline CDR1 and CDR2 sequences are SNHLY and FYNNEI. The CDR3 consists of 14 residues. V gave up 4 bases and J gave up 6 bases; unmatched junction bases: 8. CDR3 sequence reads: CASSVNRGRAEAFF. The CDR3 DNA is TGTGCCAGCAGTGTTAACAGGGGTAGAGCTGAAGCTTTCTTT.

V is TRBV9 and J is TRBJ1-4; 8 nucleotides match TRBD1. V lost 3 bases to trimming and J lost 8 bases; unmatched junction nucleotides: 6. The CDR3 has 14 amino acids. Germline CDR1 is SGDLS and CDR2 is YYNGEE. DNA for the CDR3: TGTGCCAGCAGCGCTGACAGGGGCCGCGAAAAACTGTTTTTT. The encoded protein is CASSADRGREKLFF. The variable domain in full, with the rest retrieved from reference TRBV9 and TRBJ1-4, is DSGVTQTPKHLITATGQRVTLRCSPRSGDLSVYWYQQSLDQGLQFLIQYYNGEERAKGNILERFSAQQFPDLHSELNLSSLELGDSALYFCASSADRGREKLFFGSGTQLSVL.

This chain joins TRBV7-9 and TRBJ2-1, with 14 bases fitting TRBD2. With V trimmed by 5 bases and J by 8 bases, 11 bases remained unmatched. Germline CDR1 SEHNR, CDR2 FQNEAQ (reference sequence). The CDR3 has 17 residues. The chain's CDR3 is CASSPSRGTSGSDEQFF. The CDR3 region has the DNA TGTGCCAGCAGCCCGAGTCGGGGGACTAGCGGGAGTGATGAGCAGTTCTTC.

The rearrangement joins TRBV7-6 to TRBJ1-4, with 9 bases identical to TRBD1. Germline values: CDR1 SGHVS, CDR2 FNYEAQ. The CDR3 is 15 amino acids. Trimming removed 2 bases from V and 6 bases from J; junction bases left unmatched: 4. The CDR3 region has the DNA TGTGCCAGCAGCTTAAGGGACAGGGTAGATGAAAAACTGTTTTTT. Translated: CASSLRDRVDEKLFF.

The V call is TRBV5-1, the J call TRBJ2-7; TRBD2 matches 7 bases. The CDR3 extends over 15 amino acids. Germline CDR1 reads SGHRS; CDR2 reads YFSETQ. The junction had 13 bases not matched to a gene; V was cut back by 5 bases and J by 5 bases. DNA for the CDR3: TGCGCCAGCAGTTTTGCTGGCGGGAGTCTGAACGAGCAGTACTTC. The encoded protein is CASSFAGGSLNEQYF.

The chain combines TRBV30 with TRBJ1-2; maybe TRBD1 (6 bases). The CDR3 consists of 15 residues. Germline CDR1 GTSNPN, CDR2 SVGIG (reference sequence). The V end lost 4 bases, the J end lost 1 base, and 16 bases lay between the germline ends. The CDR3 region is CAWIVLGGRNYGYTF. The DNA for the CDR3 is TGTGCCTGGATTGTGCTCGGGGGGCGTAACTATGGCTACACCTTC. Full variable domain (outside the CDR3, taken from reference TRBV30 and TRBJ1-2): SQTIHQWPATLVQPVGSPLSLECTVEGTSNPNLYWYRQAAGRGLQLLFYSVGIGQISSEVPQNLSASRPQDRQFILSSKKLLLSDSGFYLCAWIVLGGRNYGYTFGSGTRLTVV.

The rearrangement joins TRBV6-2 or TRBV6-3 to TRBJ2-7; D not certain. Germline lookup yields CDR1 MNHEY and CDR2 SVGEGT. Trimming cost V 0 bases and J 5 bases, with 14 bases left between them. The CDR3 runs 15 residues. The CDR3 sequence: CASSYSKTPPNEQYF. The CDR3 bases are TGTGCCAGCAGTTACTCGAAGACACCGCCGAACGAGCAGTACTTC.

The chain recombines TRBV11-2 with TRBJ2-5; 12 bases align to TRBD2. The ends lost 2 bases at V and 5 bases at J; junction bases unmatched: 15. This CDR3 is 19 amino acids long. Germline loops: CDR1 SGHAT, CDR2 FQNNGV. The CDR3 spells CASSLRLAPSGRAGETQYF. CDR3 DNA: TGTGCCAGCAGCTTAAGGTTGGCGCCTAGCGGGAGGGCCGGGGAGACCCAGTACTTC.

This clone showed up just a few times. This chain connects TRBV30 to TRBJ1-5; D is unclear. This CDR3 is built from 15 residues. Trimming took 5 bases from V and 2 from J, leaving 16 bases between them. Germline CDR1 GTSNPN, CDR2 SVGIG (reference sequence). This CDR3 is CAWDSPLGGNQPQHF. For the CDR3, the DNA is TGTGCCTGGGATTCCCCTCTTGGGGGCAATCAGCCCCAGCATTTT.

J is TRBJ1-4 and V is TRBV7-2; maybe TRBD1 (6 bases). With 1 base removed from V and 7 bases from J, the gap between germline ends came to 16 bases. The CDR3 is 16 amino acids. The germline gives CDR1 SGHTA, CDR2 FQGNSA. The CDR3 DNA sequence: TGTGCCAGCAGCTTAGTTTTCTCGGGGGCAGTTGAAAAACTGTTTTTT. It translates to CASSLVFSGAVEKLFF.

The genes are TRBV10-1 and TRBJ1-1, with D possibly being TRBD1 (5 bases). Germline CDR1 WNHNN, CDR2 SYGVQD (reference sequence). The CDR3 covers 14 residues. Trimming cost V 2 bases and J 1 base, with 8 bases left between them. The CDR3 coding sequence is TGCGCCAGCAGTGAGCTTGGACAGAACACTGAAGCTTTCTTT. Protein product: CASSELGQNTEAFF.

The chain combines TRBV7-2 with TRBJ2-1; no clear D gene. CDR3 length equals 14 residues. Germline V gives CDR1 SGHTA, CDR2 FQGNSA. Between the trimmed V and J ends, which lost 1 base and 3 bases, there was a span of 7 bases. The CDR3 region has the DNA TGTGCCAGCAGCTTAGATGCTTTCTACAATGAGCAGTTCTTC. This encodes CASSLDAFYNEQFF.

This clone was recorded a few times. The gene calls are TRBV19 and TRBJ2-3; possibly TRBD1 or TRBD2 for D (6 bases each). Trimming removed 7 bases from V and 7 bases from J, with 18 bases in between. CDR1 and CDR2 (germline): LNHDA, SQIVND (reference sequence). CDR3 size: 14 residues. Here the CDR3 DNA reads TGTGCCAGTACCCCGGGGGCCCAAACTTATACGCAGTATTTT. This encodes CASTPGAQTYTQYF. The complete variable domain, with remaining parts taken from reference TRBV19 and TRBJ2-3, reads DGGITQSPKYLFRKEGQNVTLSCEQNLNHDAMYWYRQDPGQGLRLIYYSQIVNDFQKGDIAEGYSVSREKKESFPLTVTSAQKNPTAFYLCASTPGAQTYTQYFGPGTRLTVL.

This chain uses TRBV20-1 with TRBJ2-7; tentative D call: TRBD2 (5 bases). The CDR3 extends over 11 amino acids. The V gene's germline CDR1 is DFQATT and CDR2 SNEGSKA (reference sequence). The CDR3: CRGEFLLGQYF. In DNA, the CDR3 is TGCAGAGGAGAGTTCCTACTAGGGCAGTACTTC.

The gene calls are TRBV27 and TRBJ1-2, with TRBD1 identical over 7 bases. CDR1 MNHEY and CDR2 SMNVEV come from the germline V gene (reference sequence). The CDR3 is 12 residues long. The junction had 6 bases not matched to a gene; V was cut back by 5 bases and J by 9 bases. In nucleotides, the CDR3 is TGTGCCAGCAGTGCCGACAGGGTGAGCTACACCTTC. Translation gives CASSADRVSYTF.